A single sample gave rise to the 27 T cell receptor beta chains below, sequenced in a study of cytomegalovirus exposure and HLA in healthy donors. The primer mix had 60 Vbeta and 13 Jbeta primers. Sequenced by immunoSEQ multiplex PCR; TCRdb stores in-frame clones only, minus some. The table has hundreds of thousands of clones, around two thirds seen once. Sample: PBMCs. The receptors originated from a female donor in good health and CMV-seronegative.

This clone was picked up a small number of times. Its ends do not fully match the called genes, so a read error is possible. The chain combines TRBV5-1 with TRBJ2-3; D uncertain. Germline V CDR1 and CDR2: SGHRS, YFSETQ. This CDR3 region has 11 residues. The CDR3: CVSSLLNTQYF. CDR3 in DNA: TGCGTCAGCAGCTTGTTAAATACGCAGTATTTT.

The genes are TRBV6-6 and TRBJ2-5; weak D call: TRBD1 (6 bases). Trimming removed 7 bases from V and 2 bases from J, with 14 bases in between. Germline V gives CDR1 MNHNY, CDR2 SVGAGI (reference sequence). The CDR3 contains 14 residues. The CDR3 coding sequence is TGTGCCAGCAATCAGGGGTTTCGGCAAGAGACCCAGTACTTC. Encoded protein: CASNQGFRQETQYF.

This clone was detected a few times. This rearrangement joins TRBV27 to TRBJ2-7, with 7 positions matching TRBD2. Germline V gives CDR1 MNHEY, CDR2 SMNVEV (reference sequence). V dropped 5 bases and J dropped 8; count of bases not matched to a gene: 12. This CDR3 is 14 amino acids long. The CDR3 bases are TGTGCCAGCAGTCCCCTTACGCGGGAGAGCCAGCAGTACTTC. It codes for CASSPLTRESQQYF.

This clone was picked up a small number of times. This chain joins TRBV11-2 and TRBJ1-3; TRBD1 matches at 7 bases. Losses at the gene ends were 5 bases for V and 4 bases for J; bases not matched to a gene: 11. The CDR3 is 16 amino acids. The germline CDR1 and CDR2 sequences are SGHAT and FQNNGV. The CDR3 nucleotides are TGTGCCAGCAGCCGGGGGACAGCGGATGCCGGAAACACCATATATTTT. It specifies CASSRGTADAGNTIYF.

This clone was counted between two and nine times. The CDR3 is CASNDLEDSPLHF. CDR3 DNA sequence: TGCGCCAGCAACGACCTTGAGGATTCACCCCTCCACTTT. This chain uses TRBV5-1 with TRBJ1-6, with unresolved D. Germline CDR1 reads SGHRS; CDR2 reads YFSETQ. This CDR3 comprises 13 residues. The ends were cut back, 6 bases at V and 8 bases at J, with 12 bases in the middle.

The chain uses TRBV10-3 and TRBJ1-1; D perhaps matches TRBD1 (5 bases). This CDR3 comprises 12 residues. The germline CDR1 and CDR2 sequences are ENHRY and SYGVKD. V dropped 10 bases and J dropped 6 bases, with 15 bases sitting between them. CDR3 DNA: TGTGCCACCACGCGCCAGGGTTCTGAAGCTTTCTTT. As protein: CATTRQGSEAFF.

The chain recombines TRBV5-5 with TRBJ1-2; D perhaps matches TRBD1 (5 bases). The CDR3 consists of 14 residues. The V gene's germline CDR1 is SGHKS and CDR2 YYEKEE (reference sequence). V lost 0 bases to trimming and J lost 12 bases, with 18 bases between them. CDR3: CASSLASRDSIHTF. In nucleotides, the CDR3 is TGTGCCAGCAGCTTGGCATCGCGGGACTCTATTCACACCTTC.

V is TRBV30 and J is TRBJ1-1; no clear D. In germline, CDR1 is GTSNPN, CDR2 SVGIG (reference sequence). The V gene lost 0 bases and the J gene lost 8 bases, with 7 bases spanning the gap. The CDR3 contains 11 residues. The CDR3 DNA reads TGTGCCTGGAGTGTACGGTTGGAAGCTTTCTTT. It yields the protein CAWSVRLEAFF.

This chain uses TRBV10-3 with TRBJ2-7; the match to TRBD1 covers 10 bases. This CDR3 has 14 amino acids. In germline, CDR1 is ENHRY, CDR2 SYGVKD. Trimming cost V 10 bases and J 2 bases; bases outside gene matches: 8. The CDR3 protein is CASHPGQGTYEQYF. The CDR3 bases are TGTGCCAGCCACCCGGGACAGGGGACCTACGAGCAGTACTTC.

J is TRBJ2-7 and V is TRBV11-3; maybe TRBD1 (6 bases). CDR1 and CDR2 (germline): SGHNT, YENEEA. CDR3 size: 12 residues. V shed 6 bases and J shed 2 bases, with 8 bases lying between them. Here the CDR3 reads CASSQGTYEQYF. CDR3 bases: TGTGCCAGCAGTCAGGGGACCTACGAGCAGTACTTC.

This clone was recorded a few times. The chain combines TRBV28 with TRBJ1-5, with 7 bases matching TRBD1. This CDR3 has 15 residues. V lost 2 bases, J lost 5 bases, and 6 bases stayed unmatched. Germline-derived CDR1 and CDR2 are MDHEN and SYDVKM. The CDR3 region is CASSLPGGSYQPQHF. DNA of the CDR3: TGTGCCAGCAGTTTACCAGGGGGGAGTTATCAGCCCCAGCATTTT.

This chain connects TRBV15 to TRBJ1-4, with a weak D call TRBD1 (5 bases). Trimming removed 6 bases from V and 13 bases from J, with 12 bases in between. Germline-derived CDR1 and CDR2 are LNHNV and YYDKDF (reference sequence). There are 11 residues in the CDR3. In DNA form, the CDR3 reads TGTGCCACCAGTGCAGGGTCAGGACTGTTTTTT. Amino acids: CATSAGSGLFF.

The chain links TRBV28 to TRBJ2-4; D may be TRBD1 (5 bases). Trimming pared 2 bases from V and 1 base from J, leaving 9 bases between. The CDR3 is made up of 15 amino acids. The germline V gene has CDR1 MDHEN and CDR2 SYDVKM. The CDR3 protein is CASSLQGTAKNIQYF. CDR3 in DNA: TGTGCCAGCAGTTTACAGGGAACGGCCAAAAACATTCAGTACTTC. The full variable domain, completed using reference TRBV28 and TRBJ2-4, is DVKVTQSSRYLVKRTGEKVFLECVQDMDHENMFWYRQDPGLGLRLIYFSYDVKMKEKGDIPEGYSVSREKKERFSLILESASTNQTSMYLCASSLQGTAKNIQYFGAGTRLSVL.

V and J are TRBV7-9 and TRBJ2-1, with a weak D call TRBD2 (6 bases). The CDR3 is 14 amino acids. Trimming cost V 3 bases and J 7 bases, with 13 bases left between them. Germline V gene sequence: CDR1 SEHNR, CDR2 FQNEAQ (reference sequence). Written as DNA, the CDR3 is TGTGCCAGCAGCTTTTTGGGGGGAAGAAATGAGCAGTTCTTC. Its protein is CASSFLGGRNEQFF. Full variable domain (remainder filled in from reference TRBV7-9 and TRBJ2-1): DTGVSQNPRHKITKRGQNVTFRCDPISEHNRLYWYRQTLGQGPEFLTYFQNEAQLEKSRLLSDRFSAERPKGSFSTLEIQRTEQGDSAMYLCASSFLGGRNEQFFGPGTRLTVL.

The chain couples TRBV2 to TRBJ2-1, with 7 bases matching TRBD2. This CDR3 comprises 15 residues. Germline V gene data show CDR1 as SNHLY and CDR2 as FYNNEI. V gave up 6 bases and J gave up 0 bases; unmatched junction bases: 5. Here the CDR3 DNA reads TGTGCCAGCAGATCCGGGACTAACTCCTACAATGAGCAGTTCTTC. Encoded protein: CASRSGTNSYNEQFF. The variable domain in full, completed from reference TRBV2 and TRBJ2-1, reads EPEVTQTPSHQVTQMGQEVILRCVPISNHLYFYWYRQILGQKVEFLVSFYNNEISEKSEIFDDQFSVERPDGSNFTLKIRSTKLEDSAMYFCASRSGTNSYNEQFFGPGTRLTVL.

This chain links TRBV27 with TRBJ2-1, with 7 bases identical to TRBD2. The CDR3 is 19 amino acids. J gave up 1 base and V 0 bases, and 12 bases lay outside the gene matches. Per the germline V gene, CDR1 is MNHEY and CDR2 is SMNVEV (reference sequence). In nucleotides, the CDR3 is TGTGCCAGCAGTTTATCGCCCTCCGGCAGCGGGAAGTCCTACAATGAGCAGTTCTTC. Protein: CASSLSPSGSGKSYNEQFF.

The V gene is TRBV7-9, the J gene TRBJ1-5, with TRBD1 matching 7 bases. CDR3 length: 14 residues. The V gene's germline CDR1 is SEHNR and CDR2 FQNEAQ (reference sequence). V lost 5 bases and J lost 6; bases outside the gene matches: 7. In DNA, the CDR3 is TGTGCCAGCAGCCCAACAACAGGGGTTCAGCCCCAGCATTTT. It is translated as CASSPTTGVQPQHF.

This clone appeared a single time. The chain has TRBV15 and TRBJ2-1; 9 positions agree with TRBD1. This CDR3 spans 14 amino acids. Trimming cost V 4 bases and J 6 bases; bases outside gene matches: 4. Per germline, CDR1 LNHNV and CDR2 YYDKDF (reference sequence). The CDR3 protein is CATSNLGQGNEQFF. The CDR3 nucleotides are TGTGCCACCAGCAATCTGGGACAGGGCAATGAGCAGTTCTTC.

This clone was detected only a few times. The CDR3 loop is CARGTSGYSGANVLTF. DNA for the CDR3: TGTGCCAGAGGGACTAGCGGATACTCTGGGGCCAACGTCCTGACTTTC. V usage is TRBV2 and J usage is TRBJ2-6, with 11 bases that match TRBD2. The CDR3 is 16 amino acids. J was trimmed by 0 bases and V by 9 bases; bases with no gene match: 4. From germline, CDR1 is SNHLY and CDR2 FYNNEI.

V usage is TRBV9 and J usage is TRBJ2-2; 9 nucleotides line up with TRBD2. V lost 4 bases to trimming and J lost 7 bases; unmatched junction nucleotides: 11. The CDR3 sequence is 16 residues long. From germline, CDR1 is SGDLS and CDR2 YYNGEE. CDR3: CASSPYQREVIGELFF. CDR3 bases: TGTGCCAGCAGCCCGTACCAGCGGGAGGTAATCGGGGAGCTGTTTTTT. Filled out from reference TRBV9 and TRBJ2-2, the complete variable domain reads DSGVTQTPKHLITATGQRVTLRCSPRSGDLSVYWYQQSLDQGLQFLIQYYNGEERAKGNILERFSAQQFPDLHSELNLSSLELGDSALYFCASSPYQREVIGELFFGEGSRLTVL.

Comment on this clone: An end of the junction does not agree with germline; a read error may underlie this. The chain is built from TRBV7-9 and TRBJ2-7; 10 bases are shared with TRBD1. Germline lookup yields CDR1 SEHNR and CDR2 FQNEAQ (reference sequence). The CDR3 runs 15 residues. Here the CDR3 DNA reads TGTTCCAGCAGCGGCCGGGACAGGGGATCTTACGAGCAGTACTTC. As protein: CSSSGRDRGSYEQYF.

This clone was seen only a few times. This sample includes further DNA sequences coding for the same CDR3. Written as DNA, the CDR3 is TGTGCCACCAGCAGTACAGGGGGCGCGACAGATACGCAGTATTTT. This gives the protein CATSSTGGATDTQYF. The chain is built from TRBV15 and TRBJ2-3; 9 bases fit TRBD1. Unmatched junction bases numbered 4, after V lost 3 bases and J lost 3 bases. The CDR3 is 15 amino acids. CDR1 and CDR2 from the germline V gene are LNHNV and YYDKDF (reference sequence). The whole variable domain, remainder taken from reference TRBV15 and TRBJ2-3, is DAMVIQNPRYQVTQFGKPVTLSCSQTLNHNVMYWYQQKSSQAPKLLFHYYDKDFNNEADTPDNFQSRRPNTSFCFLDIRSPGLGDTAMYLCATSSTGGATDTQYFGPGTRLTVL.

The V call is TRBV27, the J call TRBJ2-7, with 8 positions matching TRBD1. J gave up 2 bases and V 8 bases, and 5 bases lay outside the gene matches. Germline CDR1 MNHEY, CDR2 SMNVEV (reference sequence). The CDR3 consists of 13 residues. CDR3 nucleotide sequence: TGTGCCAGCCCTCCGGGACAGGCCTACGAGCAGTACTTC. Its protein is CASPPGQAYEQYF.

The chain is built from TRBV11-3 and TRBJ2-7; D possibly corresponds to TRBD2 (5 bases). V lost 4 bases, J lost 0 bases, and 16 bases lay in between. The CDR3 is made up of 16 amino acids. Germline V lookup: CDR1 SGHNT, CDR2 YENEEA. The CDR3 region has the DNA TGTGCCAGCAGCTCCCACGGACTGCTAAGCTCCTACGAGCAGTACTTC. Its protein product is CASSSHGLLSSYEQYF. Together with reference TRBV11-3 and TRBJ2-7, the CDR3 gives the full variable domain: EAGVVQSPRYKIIEKKQPVAFWCNPISGHNTLYWYLQNLGQGPELLIRYENEEAVDDSQLPKDRFSAERLKGVDSTLKIQPAELGDSAVYLCASSSHGLLSSYEQYFGPGTRLTVT.

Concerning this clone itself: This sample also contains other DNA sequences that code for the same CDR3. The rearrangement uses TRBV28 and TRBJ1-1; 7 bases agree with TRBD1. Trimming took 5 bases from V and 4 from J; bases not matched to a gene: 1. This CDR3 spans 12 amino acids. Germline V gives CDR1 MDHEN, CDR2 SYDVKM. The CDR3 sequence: CASSAGGTEAFF. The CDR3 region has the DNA TGTGCCAGCAGTGCAGGGGGCACTGAAGCTTTCTTT.

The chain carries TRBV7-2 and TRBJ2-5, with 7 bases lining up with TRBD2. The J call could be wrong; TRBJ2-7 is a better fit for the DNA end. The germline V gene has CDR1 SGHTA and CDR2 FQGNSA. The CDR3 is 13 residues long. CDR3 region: CASSGRESYEQYF. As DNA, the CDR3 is TGTGCCAGCAGCGGGAGGGAATCCTACGAGCAGTACTTC.

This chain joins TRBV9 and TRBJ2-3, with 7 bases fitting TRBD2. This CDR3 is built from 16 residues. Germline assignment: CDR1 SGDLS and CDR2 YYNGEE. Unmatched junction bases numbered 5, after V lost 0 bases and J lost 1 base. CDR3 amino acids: CASSVVGGGGTDTQYF. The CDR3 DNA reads TGTGCCAGCAGCGTAGTTGGGGGAGGGGGCACAGATACGCAGTATTTT.